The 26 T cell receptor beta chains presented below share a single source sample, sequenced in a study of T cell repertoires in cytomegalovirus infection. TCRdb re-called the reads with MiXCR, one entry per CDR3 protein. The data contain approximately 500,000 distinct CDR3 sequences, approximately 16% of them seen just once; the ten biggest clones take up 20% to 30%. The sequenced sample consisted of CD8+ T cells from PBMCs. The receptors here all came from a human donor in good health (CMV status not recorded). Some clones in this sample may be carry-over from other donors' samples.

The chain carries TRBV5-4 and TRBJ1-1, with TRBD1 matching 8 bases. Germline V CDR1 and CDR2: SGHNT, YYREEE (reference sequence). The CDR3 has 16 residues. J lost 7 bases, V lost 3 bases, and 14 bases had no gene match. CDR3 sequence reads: CASSSGQGPHGGEAFF. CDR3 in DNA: TGTGCCAGCAGCTCTGGACAGGGCCCTCATGGTGGTGAAGCTTTCTTT.

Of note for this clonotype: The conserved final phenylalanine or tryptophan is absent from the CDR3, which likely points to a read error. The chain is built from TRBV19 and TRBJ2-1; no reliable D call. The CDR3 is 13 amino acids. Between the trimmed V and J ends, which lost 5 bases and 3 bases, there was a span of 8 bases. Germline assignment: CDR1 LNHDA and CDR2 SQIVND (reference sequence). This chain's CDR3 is CASSYSIYNEQFL. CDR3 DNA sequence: TGTGCCAGTAGTTATTCGATCTACAATGAGCAGTTCTTA.

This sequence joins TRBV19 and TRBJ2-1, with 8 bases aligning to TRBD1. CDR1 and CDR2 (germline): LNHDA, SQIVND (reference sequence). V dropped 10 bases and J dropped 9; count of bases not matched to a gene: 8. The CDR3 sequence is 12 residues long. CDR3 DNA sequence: TGTGCCACCAGGGGGCTACCAGTTGAGCAGTTCTTC. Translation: CATRGLPVEQFF.

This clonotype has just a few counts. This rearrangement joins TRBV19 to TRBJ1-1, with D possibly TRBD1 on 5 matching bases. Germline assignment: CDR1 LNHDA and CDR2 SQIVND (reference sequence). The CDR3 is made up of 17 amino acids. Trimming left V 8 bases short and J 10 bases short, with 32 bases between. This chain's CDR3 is CASLQTSRGDNSEGAFF. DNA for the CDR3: TGTGCCAGTCTCCAAACCTCTCGGGGCGACAACTCTGAGGGAGCTTTCTTT. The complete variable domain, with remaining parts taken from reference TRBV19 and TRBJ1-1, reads DGGITQSPKYLFRKEGQNVTLSCEQNLNHDAMYWYRQDPGQGLRLIYYSQIVNDFQKGDIAEGYSVSREKKESFPLTVTSAQKNPTAFYLCASLQTSRGDNSEGAFFGQGTRLTVV.

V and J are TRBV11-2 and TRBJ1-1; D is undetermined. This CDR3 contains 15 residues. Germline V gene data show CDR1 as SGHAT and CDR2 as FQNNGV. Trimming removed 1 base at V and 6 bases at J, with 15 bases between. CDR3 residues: CASSLGGGGFAEAFF. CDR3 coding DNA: TGTGCCAGCAGCTTAGGGGGTGGAGGTTTCGCTGAAGCTTTCTTT.

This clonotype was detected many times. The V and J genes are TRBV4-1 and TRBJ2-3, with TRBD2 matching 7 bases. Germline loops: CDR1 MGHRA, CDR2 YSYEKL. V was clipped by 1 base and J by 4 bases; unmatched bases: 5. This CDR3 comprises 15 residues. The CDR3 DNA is TGCGCCAGCAGCCAAGGGGGGGGGTGGTCAGATACGCAGTATTTT. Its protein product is CASSQGGGWSDTQYF.

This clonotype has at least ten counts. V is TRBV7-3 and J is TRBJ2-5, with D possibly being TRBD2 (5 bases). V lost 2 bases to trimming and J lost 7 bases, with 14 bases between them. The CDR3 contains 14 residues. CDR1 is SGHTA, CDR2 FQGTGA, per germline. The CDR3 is CASSLVQDAGTQYF. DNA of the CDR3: TGTGCCAGCAGCTTAGTGCAGGACGCGGGGACCCAGTACTTC.

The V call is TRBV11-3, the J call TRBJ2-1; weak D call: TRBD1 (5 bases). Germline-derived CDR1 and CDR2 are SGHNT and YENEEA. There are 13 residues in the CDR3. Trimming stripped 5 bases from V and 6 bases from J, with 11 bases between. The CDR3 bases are TGTGCCAGCAGCGGGGCATCTTTCAATGAGCAGTTCTTC. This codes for CASSGASFNEQFF.

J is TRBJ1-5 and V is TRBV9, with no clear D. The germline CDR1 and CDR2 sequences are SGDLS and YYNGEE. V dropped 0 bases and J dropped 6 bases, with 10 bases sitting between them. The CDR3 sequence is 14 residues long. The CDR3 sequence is CASSVEGRGQPQHF. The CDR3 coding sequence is TGTGCCAGCAGCGTAGAAGGTCGGGGTCAGCCCCAGCATTTT.

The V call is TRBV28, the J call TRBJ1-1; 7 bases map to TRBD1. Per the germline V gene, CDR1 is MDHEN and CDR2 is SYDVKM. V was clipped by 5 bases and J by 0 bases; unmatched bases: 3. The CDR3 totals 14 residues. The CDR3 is CASSMTGMNTEAFF. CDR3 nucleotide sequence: TGTGCCAGCAGTATGACAGGGATGAACACTGAAGCTTTCTTT.

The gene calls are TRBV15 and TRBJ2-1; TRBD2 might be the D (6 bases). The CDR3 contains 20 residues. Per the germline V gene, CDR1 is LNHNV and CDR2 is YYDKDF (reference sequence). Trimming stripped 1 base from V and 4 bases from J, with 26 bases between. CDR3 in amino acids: CATSRVVLDSGRGRYNEQFF. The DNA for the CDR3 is TGTGCCACCAGCAGAGTCGTGTTGGATAGCGGTAGAGGGAGATACAATGAGCAGTTCTTC. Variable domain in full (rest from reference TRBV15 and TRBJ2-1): DAMVIQNPRYQVTQFGKPVTLSCSQTLNHNVMYWYQQKSSQAPKLLFHYYDKDFNNEADTPDNFQSRRPNTSFCFLDIRSPGLGDTAMYLCATSRVVLDSGRGRYNEQFFGPGTRLTVL.

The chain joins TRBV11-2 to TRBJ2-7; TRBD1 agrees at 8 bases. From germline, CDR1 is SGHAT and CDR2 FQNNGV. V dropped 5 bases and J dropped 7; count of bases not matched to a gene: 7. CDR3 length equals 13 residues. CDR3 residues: CASSHGQGWEQYF. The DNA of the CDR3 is TGTGCCAGCAGCCACGGACAGGGATGGGAGCAGTACTTC.

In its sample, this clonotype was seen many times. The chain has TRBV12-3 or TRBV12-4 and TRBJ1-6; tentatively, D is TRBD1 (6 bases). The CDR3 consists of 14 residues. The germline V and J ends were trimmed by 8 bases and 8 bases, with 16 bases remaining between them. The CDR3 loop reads CASREEWGHSPLHF. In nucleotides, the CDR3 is TGTGCCAGCCGCGAGGAATGGGGGCATTCACCCCTCCACTTT.

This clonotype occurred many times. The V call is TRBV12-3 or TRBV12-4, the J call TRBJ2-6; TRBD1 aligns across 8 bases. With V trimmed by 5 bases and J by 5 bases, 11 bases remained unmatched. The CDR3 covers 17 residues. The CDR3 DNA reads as TGTGCCAGCAGTCTCCTCGGACAGGGCAAATGGGCCAACGTCCTGACTTTC. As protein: CASSLLGQGKWANVLTF.

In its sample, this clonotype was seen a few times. The CDR3 DNA follows: TGTGCCAGCAGCCAAGTAGCGGCAGCCAGATATGGCTACACCTTC. This translates into CASSQVAAARYGYTF. This rearrangement joins TRBV4-2 to TRBJ1-2; D is ambiguous. The CDR3 runs 15 residues. The germline V gene has CDR1 LGHNA and CDR2 YNFKEQ. V was shortened by 1 base and J by 5 bases, with 14 bases between the two germline ends.

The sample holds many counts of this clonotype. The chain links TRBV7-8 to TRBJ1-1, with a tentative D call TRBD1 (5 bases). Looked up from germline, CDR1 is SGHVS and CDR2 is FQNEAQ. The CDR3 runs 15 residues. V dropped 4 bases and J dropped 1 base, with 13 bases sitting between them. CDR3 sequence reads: CASSSGGGTNTEAFF. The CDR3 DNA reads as TGTGCCAGCAGCTCCGGGGGGGGAACGAACACTGAAGCTTTCTTT.

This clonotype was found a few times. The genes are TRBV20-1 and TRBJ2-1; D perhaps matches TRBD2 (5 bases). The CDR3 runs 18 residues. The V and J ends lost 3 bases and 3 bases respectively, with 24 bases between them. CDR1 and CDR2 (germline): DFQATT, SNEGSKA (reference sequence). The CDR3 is CSASPGPRAERIYNEQFF. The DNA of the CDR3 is TGCAGTGCTAGCCCTGGGCCCCGTGCCGAGCGGATCTACAATGAGCAGTTCTTC.

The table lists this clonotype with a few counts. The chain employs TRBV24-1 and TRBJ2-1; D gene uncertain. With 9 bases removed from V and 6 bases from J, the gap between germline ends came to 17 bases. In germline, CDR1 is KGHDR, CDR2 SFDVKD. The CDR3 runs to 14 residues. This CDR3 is CATLDPKGLNEQFF. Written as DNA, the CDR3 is TGTGCCACCCTTGACCCTAAGGGCCTCAATGAGCAGTTCTTC.

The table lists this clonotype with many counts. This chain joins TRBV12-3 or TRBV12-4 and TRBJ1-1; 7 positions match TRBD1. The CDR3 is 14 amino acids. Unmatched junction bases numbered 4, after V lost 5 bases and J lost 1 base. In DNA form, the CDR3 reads TGTGCCAGCAGTCCGGGACAGCCGAACACTGAAGCTTTCTTT. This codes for CASSPGQPNTEAFF.

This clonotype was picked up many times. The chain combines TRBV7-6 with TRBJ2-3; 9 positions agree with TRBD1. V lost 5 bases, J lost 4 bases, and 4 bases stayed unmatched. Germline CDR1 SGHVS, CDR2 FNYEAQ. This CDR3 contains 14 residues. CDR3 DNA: TGTGCCAGCAGCCGGGACAGGGCGGCAGATACGCAGTATTTT. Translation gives CASSRDRAADTQYF.

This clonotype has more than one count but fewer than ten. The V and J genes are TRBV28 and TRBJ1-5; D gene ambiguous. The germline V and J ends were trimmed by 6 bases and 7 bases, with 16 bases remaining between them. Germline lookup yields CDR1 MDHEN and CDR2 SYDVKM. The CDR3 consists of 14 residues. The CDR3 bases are TGTGCCAGCAGCCAGTGGAGCCTCGGGCAGCCCCAGCATTTT. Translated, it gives CASSQWSLGQPQHF.

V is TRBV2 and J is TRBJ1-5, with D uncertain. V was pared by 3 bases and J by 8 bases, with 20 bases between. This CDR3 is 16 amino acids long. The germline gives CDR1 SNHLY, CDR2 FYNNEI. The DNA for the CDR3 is TGTGCCAGCAGTGATCTGGGCGGCAGGAAGGGCGAGCCCCAGCATTTT. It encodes CASSDLGGRKGEPQHF.

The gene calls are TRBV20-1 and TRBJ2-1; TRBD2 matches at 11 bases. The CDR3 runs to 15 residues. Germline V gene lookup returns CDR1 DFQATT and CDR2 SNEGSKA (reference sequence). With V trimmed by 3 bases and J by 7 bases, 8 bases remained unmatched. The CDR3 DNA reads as TGCAGTGCTAGGGAACTAGCGGGAGTATTGAATGAGCAGTTCTTC. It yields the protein CSARELAGVLNEQFF.

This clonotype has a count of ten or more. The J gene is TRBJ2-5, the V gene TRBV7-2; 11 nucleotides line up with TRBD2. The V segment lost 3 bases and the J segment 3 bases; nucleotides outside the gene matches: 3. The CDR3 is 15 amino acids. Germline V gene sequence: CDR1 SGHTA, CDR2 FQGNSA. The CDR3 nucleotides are TGTGCCAGCAGCTTCACTAGCGGGAGCGAAGAGACCCAGTACTTC. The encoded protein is CASSFTSGSEETQYF.

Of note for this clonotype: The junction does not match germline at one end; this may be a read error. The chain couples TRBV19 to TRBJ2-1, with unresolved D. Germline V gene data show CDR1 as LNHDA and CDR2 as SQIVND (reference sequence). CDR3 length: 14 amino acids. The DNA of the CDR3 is TGTGCCAGTAGTAGAAAGAGCTCCTACAATGAGCAGCTCTTC. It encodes CASSRKSSYNEQLF.

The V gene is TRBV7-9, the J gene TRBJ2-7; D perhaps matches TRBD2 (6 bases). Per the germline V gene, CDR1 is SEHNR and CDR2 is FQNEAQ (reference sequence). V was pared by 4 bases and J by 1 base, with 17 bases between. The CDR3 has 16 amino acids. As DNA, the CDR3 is TGTGCCAGCAGCTCCGCATGGGACGGGGGATCCTACGAGCAGTACTTC. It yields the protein CASSSAWDGGSYEQYF.